The 25 T cell receptor beta chains given below trace back to one sample, sequenced in a study of CD8+CD57+ T cells in acquired aplastic anemia. Profiles of TCR beta VDJ and CDR3 were generated from a genomic DNA template. In TCRdb, the reads were re-called with MiXCR into one record per CDR3 protein. In the table there are 100,000 to 150,000 distinct CDR3 sequences, around two fifths of which are singletons. Sequenced input: sorted CD4+, CD8+, or CD8+CD57+ T cells (not recorded which) from PBMCs. The source of these receptors is a human donor in good health, serving as a control.

The rearrangement joins TRBV24-1 to TRBJ2-3; 12 bases agree with TRBD2. The CDR3 contains 16 residues. Per the germline V gene, CDR1 is KGHDR and CDR2 is SFDVKD. After removal of 8 bases from V and 3 bases from J, the junction contained 8 bases not matched to a gene. The DNA of the CDR3 is TGTGCCACCACCGAAAAAACTAGCGGGAGGACAGATACGCAGTATTTT. Translation: CATTEKTSGRTDTQYF.

This clonotype has a handful of counts. The genes are TRBV18 and TRBJ1-2, with D tentatively TRBD1 (6 bases). The germline V and J ends were trimmed by 8 bases and 7 bases, with 17 bases remaining between them. This CDR3 has 13 amino acids. The V gene's germline CDR1 is KGHSH and CDR2 LQKENI. CDR3: CASGDNEVGGYTF. In DNA form, the CDR3 reads TGTGCCAGCGGGGACAATGAAGTGGGTGGCTACACCTTC.

Of note for this clonotype: Given the absence of the conserved phenylalanine or tryptophan at the CDR3 end, a read error is likely. The genes are TRBV2 and TRBJ1-1, with TRBD1 matching over 7 bases. CDR1 and CDR2 from the germline V gene are SNHLY and FYNNEI. The CDR3 has 11 amino acids. The CDR3 nucleotides are TGTGGGTCAGGGGGGGGAATTGAAGCTTTCTCT. Protein sequence: CGSGGGIEAFS.

At least ten counts were recorded for this clonotype. CDR3 protein: CATRGGRAFF. In DNA form, the CDR3 reads TGTGCCACCCGAGGAGGGAGAGCTTTCTTT. The chain has TRBV12-3 or TRBV12-4 and TRBJ1-1; the D is unclear. With 10 bases removed from V and 10 bases from J, the gap between germline ends came to 13 bases. CDR3 length: 10 residues.

At least ten counts were recorded for this clonotype. The chain is built from TRBV24-1 and TRBJ1-2; 9 bases align to TRBD1. V was clipped by 6 bases and J by 1 base; unmatched bases: 2. This CDR3 has 14 residues. Germline-derived CDR1 and CDR2 are KGHDR and SFDVKD. This CDR3 reads CATSRTGVNYGYTF. The CDR3 DNA is TGTGCCACCAGTCGGACAGGGGTTAACTATGGCTACACCTTC.

The rearrangement joins TRBV11-1 to TRBJ1-2, with D maybe TRBD1 (6 bases). V lost 1 base to trimming and J lost 5 bases, with 14 bases between them. The germline gives CDR1 SGHAT, CDR2 FQDESV (reference sequence). The CDR3 covers 15 residues. The CDR3 sequence is CASSLGFAGAYGYTF. CDR3 nucleotide sequence: TGTGCCAGCAGCTTAGGGTTTGCAGGGGCTTATGGCTACACCTTC.

To note about this clonotype: This may come from a read error, since a much larger clone is one base off. This chain joins TRBV7-9 and TRBJ1-4, with a tentative D call TRBD1 (6 bases). Looked up from germline, CDR1 is SEHNR and CDR2 is FQNEAQ (reference sequence). Trimming shortened V by 11 bases and J by 15 bases, and 13 bases separated the two germline ends. The CDR3 totals 9 residues. The CDR3 spells CAQVRTVFF. The CDR3 coding sequence is TGTGCCCAGGTCCGGACAGTGTTTTTT.

This clonotype was found many times. The rearrangement uses TRBV19 and TRBJ2-5, with 7 bases fitting TRBD1. The J segment lost 5 bases and the V segment lost 3 bases, leaving 6 bases of the junction unmatched. In germline, CDR1 is LNHDA, CDR2 SQIVND (reference sequence). This CDR3 has 14 residues. This chain's CDR3 is CASSIRTGRETQYF. The DNA for the CDR3 is TGTGCCAGTAGTATCCGGACAGGCAGGGAGACCCAGTACTTC.

This clonotype has at least ten counts. The V call is TRBV7-2, the J call TRBJ2-1, with TRBD2 identical over 8 bases. CDR1 and CDR2 from the germline V gene are SGHTA and FQGNSA. This CDR3 contains 14 residues. V gave up 3 bases and J gave up 6 bases; unmatched junction bases: 4. The CDR3 nucleotides are TGTGCCAGCAGCTTCGGACTAGCCCCCAATGAGCAGTTCTTC. Its protein product is CASSFGLAPNEQFF.

This clonotype appeared many times. This chain links TRBV20-1 with TRBJ1-5, with a tentative D call TRBD1 (5 bases). With 3 bases removed from V and 3 bases from J, the gap between germline ends came to 9 bases. The CDR3 has 13 amino acids. CDR1 is DFQATT, CDR2 SNEGSKA, per germline (reference sequence). The CDR3 reads CSARRGLNQPQHF. Here the CDR3 DNA reads TGCAGTGCTAGGAGGGGACTCAATCAGCCCCAGCATTTT.

The table lists this clonotype with many counts. This chain uses TRBV12-3 or TRBV12-4 with TRBJ2-1; tentatively, D is TRBD1 or TRBD2 (6 bases each). Trimming removed 2 bases at V and 2 bases at J, with 10 bases between. The CDR3 runs to 15 residues. The CDR3 sequence: CASSLWGATYNEQFF. CDR3 DNA: TGTGCCAGCAGTTTATGGGGGGCGACCTACAATGAGCAGTTCTTC.

This clonotype was seen a few times. V usage is TRBV12-3 or TRBV12-4 and J usage is TRBJ1-5; the D gene is possibly TRBD1 (6 bases). The CDR3 sequence is 16 residues long. V was trimmed by 3 bases and J by 7 bases, leaving 19 bases between them. CDR3 residues: CASSFFGQLSSQPQHF. CDR3 nucleotide sequence: TGTGCCAGCAGTTTTTTTGGACAGCTCAGTTCGCAGCCCCAGCATTTT.

This clonotype has a count of ten or more. The genes are TRBV10-3 and TRBJ2-2; D may be TRBD1 (6 bases). Germline-derived CDR1 and CDR2 are ENHRY and SYGVKD. There are 18 residues in the CDR3. V gave up 0 bases and J gave up 6 bases, with 20 bases separating them. The CDR3 region is CAISESTGQGKSSGELFF. For the CDR3, the DNA is TGTGCCATCAGTGAGTCGACGGGGCAGGGGAAATCGTCCGGGGAGCTGTTTTTT.

This clonotype appeared a single time. The V gene is TRBV7-2, the J gene TRBJ1-4; D is ambiguous. CDR3 length equals 13 residues. The germline CDR1 and CDR2 sequences are SGHTA and FQGNSA. V shed 1 base and J shed 8 bases, with 8 bases lying between them. The CDR3 loop is CASSLDGEEKLFF. The CDR3 coding sequence is TGTGCCAGCAGCTTAGATGGGGAGGAAAAACTGTTTTTT.

This rearrangement joins TRBV29-1 to TRBJ2-2; 9 nucleotides match TRBD2. The CDR3 has 15 residues. CDR1 is SQVTM and CDR2 is ANQGSEA in the germline V gene. V dropped 7 bases and J dropped 4; count of bases not matched to a gene: 10. The CDR3 DNA follows: TGCAGCGCTGTAAGGCGGGAGGGACTCACCGGGGAGCTGTTTTTT. Translating it yields CSAVRREGLTGELFF.

The chain joins TRBV2 to TRBJ2-7; the match to TRBD1 covers 7 bases. The V and J ends lost 5 bases and 0 bases, in that order; junction bases with no gene match: 4. CDR1 and CDR2 from the germline V gene are SNHLY and FYNNEI. This CDR3 is built from 14 residues. CDR3 in DNA: TGTGCCAGCAGTCCAGGGGGTTACTCCTACGAGCAGTACTTC. This sequence encodes CASSPGGYSYEQYF.

The chain couples TRBV24-1 to TRBJ1-1; D remains ambiguous. The germline V gene encodes CDR1 KGHDR and CDR2 SFDVKD. The V and J ends lost 7 bases and 4 bases respectively, with 3 bases between them. CDR3 size: 10 residues. As DNA, the CDR3 is TGTGCCACCAGACTCACTGAAGCTTTCTTT. It translates to CATRLTEAFF.

This clonotype was seen ten or more times. This rearrangement joins TRBV20-1 to TRBJ2-1, with D possibly matching TRBD1 (6 bases). CDR1 and CDR2 from the germline V gene are DFQATT and SNEGSKA (reference sequence). This CDR3 contains 13 residues. Trimming left V 3 bases short and J 7 bases short, with 13 bases between. The DNA of the CDR3 is TGCAGTGCTAGCAGGGGCATGGTGAATGAGCAGTTCTTC. Translated, it gives CSASRGMVNEQFF.

V usage is TRBV25-1 and J usage is TRBJ2-7, with D possibly TRBD1 on 6 matching bases. The CDR3 is 12 amino acids. Germline CDR1 reads MGHDK; CDR2 reads SYGVNS. V was clipped by 9 bases and J by 2 bases, with 11 bases between them. The CDR3 DNA reads TGTGCCAGTGCGGCAGGGGCCTACGAGCAGTACTTC. As protein: CASAAGAYEQYF.

This clonotype was detected many times. The rearrangement joins TRBV29-1 to TRBJ2-5, with 11 positions matching TRBD2. CDR3 length: 14 amino acids. After removal of 7 bases from V and 4 bases from J, the junction contained 8 bases not matched to a gene. The germline CDR1 and CDR2 sequences are SQVTM and ANQGSEA. CDR3 in DNA: TGCAGCGGACGAACTAGCGGGAGAAGAGAGACCCAGTACTTC. Translating gives CSGRTSGRRETQYF.

The chain links TRBV20-1 to TRBJ1-2, with a weak D call TRBD1 (6 bases). V lost 4 bases, J lost 7 bases, and 16 bases lay in between. This CDR3 comprises 13 residues. The V gene's germline CDR1 is DFQATT and CDR2 SNEGSKA (reference sequence). CDR3 DNA: TGCAGTGCTATGGACAGCGCTAGGGGTGGCTACACCTTC. This gives the protein CSAMDSARGGYTF.

This clonotype appeared many times. The rearrangement joins TRBV9 to TRBJ2-3; 8 bases are shared with TRBD2. Germline CDR1 SGDLS, CDR2 YYNGEE. Trimming took 0 bases from V and 3 from J; bases not matched to a gene: 6. CDR3 length: 16 amino acids. As DNA, the CDR3 is TGTGCCAGCAGCGTAGGGGTTAGCGGGGCGACAGATACGCAGTATTTT. Its protein product is CASSVGVSGATDTQYF.

This clonotype appeared a few times. V is TRBV19 and J is TRBJ2-5; D gene unclear. This CDR3 region has 14 residues. Per the germline V gene, CDR1 is LNHDA and CDR2 is SQIVND (reference sequence). V lost 8 bases, J lost 5 bases, and 18 bases lay in between. CDR3 protein: CASGTLGQIETQYF. CDR3 nucleotide sequence: TGTGCCAGTGGTACCCTGGGCCAGATTGAGACCCAGTACTTC.

This clonotype has more than one count but fewer than ten. The chain uses TRBV10-3 and TRBJ2-7, with 10 bases lining up with TRBD1. Germline V gene data show CDR1 as ENHRY and CDR2 as SYGVKD. The V and J ends lost 4 bases and 4 bases, in that order; junction bases with no gene match: 7. This CDR3 region has 15 residues. The CDR3 here is CAISGGGTGAYEQYF. In DNA form, the CDR3 reads TGTGCCATCAGTGGGGGGGGGACAGGGGCTTACGAGCAGTACTTC.

The chain has TRBV2 and TRBJ1-5; D is undetermined. V was clipped by 0 bases and J by 5 bases, with 11 bases between them. The CDR3 contains 15 residues. Per germline, CDR1 SNHLY and CDR2 FYNNEI. CDR3 amino acids: CASSEAALGDQPQHF. The CDR3 nucleotides are TGTGCCAGCAGTGAAGCAGCCTTGGGCGATCAGCCCCAGCATTTT.